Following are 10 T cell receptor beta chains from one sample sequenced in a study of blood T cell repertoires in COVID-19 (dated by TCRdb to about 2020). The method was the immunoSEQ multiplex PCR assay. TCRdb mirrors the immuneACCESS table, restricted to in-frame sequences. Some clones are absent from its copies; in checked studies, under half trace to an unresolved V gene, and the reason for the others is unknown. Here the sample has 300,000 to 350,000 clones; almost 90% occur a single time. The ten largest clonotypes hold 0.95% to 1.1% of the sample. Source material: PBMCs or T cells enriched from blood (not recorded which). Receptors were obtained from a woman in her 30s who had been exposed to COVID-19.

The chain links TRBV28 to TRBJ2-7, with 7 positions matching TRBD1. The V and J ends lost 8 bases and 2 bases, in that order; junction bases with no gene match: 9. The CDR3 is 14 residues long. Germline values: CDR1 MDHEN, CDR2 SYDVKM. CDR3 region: CASSESGQPYEQYF. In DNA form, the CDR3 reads TGTGCCAGCTCAGAGTCGGGACAGCCCTACGAGCAGTACTTC.

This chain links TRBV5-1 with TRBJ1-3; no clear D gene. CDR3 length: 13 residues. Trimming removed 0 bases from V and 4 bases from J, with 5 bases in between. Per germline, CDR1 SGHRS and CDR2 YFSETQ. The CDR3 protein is CASSLAPGNTIYF. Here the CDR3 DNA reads TGCGCCAGCAGCTTGGCTCCGGGAAACACCATATATTTT.

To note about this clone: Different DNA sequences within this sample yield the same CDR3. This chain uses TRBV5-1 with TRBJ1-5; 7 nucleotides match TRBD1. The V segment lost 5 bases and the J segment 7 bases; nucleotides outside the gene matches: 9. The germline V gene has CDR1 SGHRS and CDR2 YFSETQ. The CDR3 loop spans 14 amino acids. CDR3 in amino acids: CASSGGGANQPQHF. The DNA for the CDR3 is TGCGCCAGCAGTGGAGGGGGCGCAAACCAGCCCCAGCATTTT.

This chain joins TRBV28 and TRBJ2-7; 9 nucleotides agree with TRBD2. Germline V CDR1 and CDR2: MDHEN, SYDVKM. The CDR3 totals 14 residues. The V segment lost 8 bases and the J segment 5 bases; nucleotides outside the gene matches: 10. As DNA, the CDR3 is TGTGCCAGCGTTGGTAGCGGGAGTGCCAACGAGCAGTACTTC. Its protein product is CASVGSGSANEQYF.

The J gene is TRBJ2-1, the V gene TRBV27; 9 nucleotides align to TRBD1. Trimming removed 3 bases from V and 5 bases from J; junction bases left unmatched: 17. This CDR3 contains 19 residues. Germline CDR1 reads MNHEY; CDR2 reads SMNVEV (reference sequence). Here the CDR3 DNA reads TGTGCCAGCAGTTTCCGACAGGGGGGTTCTAGTGATCCTAACAATGAGCAGTTCTTC. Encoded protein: CASSFRQGGSSDPNNEQFF.

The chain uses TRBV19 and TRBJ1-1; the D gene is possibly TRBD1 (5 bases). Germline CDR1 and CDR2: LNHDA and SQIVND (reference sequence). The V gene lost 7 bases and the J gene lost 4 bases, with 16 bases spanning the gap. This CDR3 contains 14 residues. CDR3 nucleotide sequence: TGTGCCAGTACCCCCACAGGAGGGGTCACTGAAGCTTTCTTT. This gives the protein CASTPTGGVTEAFF.

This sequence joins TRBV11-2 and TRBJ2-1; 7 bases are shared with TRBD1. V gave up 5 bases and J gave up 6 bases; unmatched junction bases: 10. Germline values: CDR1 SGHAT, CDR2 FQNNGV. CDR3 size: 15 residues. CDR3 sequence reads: CASSPKTGSRNEQFF. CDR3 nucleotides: TGTGCCAGCAGCCCGAAGACAGGGTCCCGCAATGAGCAGTTCTTC.

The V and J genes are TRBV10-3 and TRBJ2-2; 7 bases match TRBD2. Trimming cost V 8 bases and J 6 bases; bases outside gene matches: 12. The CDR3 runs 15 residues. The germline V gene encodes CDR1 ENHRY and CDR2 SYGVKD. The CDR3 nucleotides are TGTGCCATCGCGGGAGACGACGATAGGCCCGGGGAGCTGTTTTTT. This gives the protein CAIAGDDDRPGELFF.

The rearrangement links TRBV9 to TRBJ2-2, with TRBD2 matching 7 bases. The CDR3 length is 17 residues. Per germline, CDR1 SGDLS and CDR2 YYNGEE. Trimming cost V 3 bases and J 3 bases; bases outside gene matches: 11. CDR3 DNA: TGTGCCAGCAGCGCCCCACCCGGACTAGTGGACACCGGGGAGCTGTTTTTT. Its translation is CASSAPPGLVDTGELFF. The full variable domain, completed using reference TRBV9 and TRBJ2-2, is DSGVTQTPKHLITATGQRVTLRCSPRSGDLSVYWYQQSLDQGLQFLIQYYNGEERAKGNILERFSAQQFPDLHSELNLSSLELGDSALYFCASSAPPGLVDTGELFFGEGSRLTVL.

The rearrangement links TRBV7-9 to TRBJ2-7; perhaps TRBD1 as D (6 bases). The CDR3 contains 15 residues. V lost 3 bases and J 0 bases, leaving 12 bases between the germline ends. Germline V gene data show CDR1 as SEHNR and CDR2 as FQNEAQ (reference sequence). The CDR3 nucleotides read TGTGCCAGCAGCTTTGGCCGGACAGACTCCTACGAGCAGTACTTC. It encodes CASSFGRTDSYEQYF.